The rows below give T cell receptor beta chains drawn from one sample of a study of Ad26.COV2.S vaccination and SARS-CoV-2 variants. Produced via immunoSEQ multiplex PCR; TCRdb's table is partial and in-frame only. The sample lists 400,000 to 450,000 clones, roughly 90% occurring once. This specimen consisted of peripheral blood, obtained in a trial of Ad26.COV2.S vaccine versus placebo. These receptors were collected from a person aged 18 to 65 who received the Ad26.COV2.S COVID-19 vaccine or a placebo. Each CDR3 is given with its conserved first and last residue. D genes are given only for firm matches. Only part of the rows carry a size: once, few, many, or a class if the clone is expanded.

v_call	cdr3_length	clone_size	d_call	j_call	cdr3_aa	cdr3_nt
TRBV6-6	16	NA	TRBD2	TRBJ2-7	CASSYQRTSGSYEQYF	TGTGCCAGCAGTTACCAAAGGACTAGCGGGAGTTACGAGCAGTACTTC
TRBV30	14	NA	TRBD2	TRBJ2-3	CAWSRTSSTDTQYF	TGTGCCTGGAGTCGGACTAGCTCCACAGATACGCAGTATTTT
TRBV10-3	14	NA	NA	TRBJ2-5	CAISEPPGLGTQYF	TGTGCCATCAGTGAGCCCCCGGGACTTGGGACCCAGTACTTC
TRBV6-2/TRBV6-3	12	NA	NA	TRBJ2-7	CASSYPLYEQYF	TGTGCCAGCAGTTACCCTTTGTACGAGCAGTACTTC
TRBV6-5	13	NA	NA	TRBJ2-2	CASSYLRAGELFF	TGTGCCAGCAGTTACCTCAGGGCCGGGGAGCTGTTTTTT
TRBV28	12	NA	NA	TRBJ2-1	CASSPLPGGGFF	TGTGCCAGCAGCCCTCTTCCAGGAGGAGGATTCTTC
TRBV2	13	NA	NA	TRBJ2-7	CASSVQASYEQYF	TGTGCCAGCAGTGTCCAGGCCTCCTACGAGCAGTACTTC
TRBV7-9	17	NA	NA	TRBJ1-4	CASSPDHRLTTNEKLFF	TGTGCCAGCAGCCCGGACCATCGATTAACAACTAATGAAAAACTGTTTTTT
TRBV7-9	15	NA	TRBD1	TRBJ2-7	CASSYDRVSPYEQYF	TGTGCCAGCAGCTATGACAGGGTTTCTCCGTACGAGCAGTACTTC
TRBV5-1	15	NA	NA	TRBJ2-5	CASSLDGSPGETQYF	TGCGCCAGCAGCTTGGATGGCAGCCCCGGGGAGACCCAGTACTTC
TRBV30	16	NA	TRBD2	TRBJ2-3	CAWRVGTSGPTDTQYF	TGTGCCTGGAGGGTCGGGACTAGCGGCCCCACAGATACGCAGTATTTT
TRBV5-4	15	NA	NA	TRBJ2-7	CASSLTGTPLYEQYF	TGTGCCAGCAGCTTAACCGGGACGCCCCTCTACGAGCAGTACTTC
TRBV7-9	11	NA	NA	TRBJ2-7	CASSLSYEQYF	TGTGCCAGCAGCTTATCCTACGAGCAGTACTTC
TRBV15	14	once	TRBD1	TRBJ1-1	CATSGPRDRMEAFF	TGTGCCACCAGCGGCCCTAGGGACAGAATGGAAGCTTTCTTT
TRBV7-2	14	NA	NA	TRBJ2-5	CASSSPGRQETQYF	TGTGCCAGCAGCTCTCCGGGACGGCAAGAGACCCAGTACTTC
TRBV4-3	17	NA	TRBD2	TRBJ2-1	CASSQDEREVDYNEQFF	TGCGCCAGCAGCCAAGATGAGCGGGAGGTCGACTACAATGAGCAGTTCTTC
TRBV10-3	15	NA	NA	TRBJ2-3	CAISDTGSLTDTQYF	TGTGCCATCAGTGATACAGGGTCCTTAACAGATACGCAGTATTTT
TRBV18	14	once	TRBD1	TRBJ2-5	CASSPTGTQETQYF	TGTGCCAGCTCACCGACAGGGACCCAAGAGACCCAGTACTTC
TRBV7-2	14	NA	NA	TRBJ1-1	CASSTDTTNTEAFF	TGTGCCAGCAGCACGGACACAACGAACACTGAAGCTTTCTTT
TRBV18	16	NA	TRBD2	TRBJ2-7	CASSPTWAGGRYEQYF	TGTGCCAGCTCGCCCACCTGGGCGGGAGGACGATACGAGCAGTACTTC
TRBV7-2	15	NA	NA	TRBJ2-7	CASSPRGRASYEQYF	TGTGCCAGCAGCCCCAGGGGTCGTGCGTCCTACGAGCAGTACTTC
TRBV11-2	15	NA	NA	TRBJ1-6	CASSLASFQASPLHF	TGTGCCAGCAGCTTAGCATCTTTCCAAGCTTCACCCCTCCACTTT
TRBV29-1	12	once	NA	TRBJ2-7	CSVSWAGNEQYF	TGCAGCGTCTCCTGGGCGGGGAACGAGCAGTACTTC
TRBV6-2/TRBV6-3	16	NA	TRBD2	TRBJ2-2	CASSYSLAGGTGELFF	TGTGCCAGCAGTTATAGCCTAGCGGGAGGGACCGGGGAGCTGTTTTTT
TRBV9	17	NA	NA	TRBJ2-2	CASSVLGEVEWTGELFF	TGTGCCAGCAGCGTCTTGGGGGAAGTGGAATGGACCGGGGAGCTGTTTTTT
TRBV2	19	NA	TRBD2	TRBJ2-1	CASSKALAGGLLVDNEQFF	TGTGCCAGCAGTAAAGCTTTAGCGGGAGGTCTCCTTGTGGACAATGAGCAGTTCTTC
TRBV3-1/TRBV3-2	16	few	NA	TRBJ1-1	CASSQLWGQVNTEAFF	TGTGCCAGCAGCCAACTATGGGGGCAGGTGAACACTGAAGCTTTCTTT
TRBV29-1	14	NA	TRBD2	TRBJ2-7	CSVEGLVPPYEQYF	TGCAGCGTTGAGGGACTAGTGCCCCCCTACGAGCAGTACTTC
TRBV28	14	NA	TRBD2	TRBJ2-5	CASSFPAGQETQYF	TGTGCCAGCAGTTTTCCAGCGGGACAAGAGACCCAGTACTTC
TRBV6-2/TRBV6-3	16	NA	NA	TRBJ2-7	CASSYELRVGAYEQYF	TGTGCCAGCAGTTACGAGTTGAGGGTCGGGGCCTACGAGCAGTACTTC
TRBV2	14	NA	NA	TRBJ1-2	CASSEEAGTYGYTF	TGTGCCAGCAGTGAAGAGGCCGGGACCTATGGCTACACCTTC
TRBV9	16	NA	NA	TRBJ2-1	CASSVQGVAGQREQFF	TGTGCCAGCAGCGTACAAGGGGTAGCGGGACAGAGGGAGCAGTTCTTC
TRBV2	17	NA	TRBD2	TRBJ2-1	CASSEANLAANWDEQFF	TGTGCCAGCAGTGAAGCCAACCTAGCGGCAAACTGGGATGAGCAGTTCTTC
TRBV7-6	13	NA	TRBD2	TRBJ2-7	CASSTGGGYEQYF	TGTGCCAGCAGCACCGGGGGGGGCTACGAGCAGTACTTC
TRBV16	14	few	NA	TRBJ1-4	CASSQASGGEKLFF	TGTGCCAGCAGCCAAGCTTCTGGTGGTGAAAAACTGTTTTTT